Shown below are 9 T cell receptor beta chains from a single sample sequenced in a study of T cells in localized non-small cell lung cancer. The table came from immunoSEQ multiplex PCR; TCRdb's copy has only in-frame clones and leaves some out. In the table there are 130,000 or so clones, 80% to 90% of which are singletons. Sequencing used peripheral blood, obtained before any cancer treatment. The receptors originated from a female donor aged 60 or older with stage I lung adenocarcinoma.

In DNA form, the CDR3 reads TGTGCCAGCAGTGGGGATAGAGAGAACTCTGGAAACACCATATATTTT. This sequence encodes CASSGDRENSGNTIYF. The rearrangement uses TRBV6-1 and TRBJ1-3; no clear D. Trimming removed 4 bases at V and 0 bases at J, with 13 bases between. CDR1 MNHNS and CDR2 SASEGT come from the germline V gene. The CDR3 length is 16 residues.

The chain combines TRBV25-1 with TRBJ2-3; TRBD2 aligns across 8 bases. This CDR3 has 14 amino acids. Germline assignment: CDR1 MGHDK and CDR2 SYGVNS. V shed 2 bases and J 8 bases; nucleotides not matched to a gene: 6. CDR3 residues: CASSEQTSGGTQYF. CDR3 DNA sequence: TGTGCCAGCAGTGAACAAACTAGCGGAGGTACGCAGTATTTT.

The rearrangement links TRBV5-1 to TRBJ2-7; TRBD2 agrees at 9 bases. The CDR3 covers 15 residues. Germline V gene lookup returns CDR1 SGHRS and CDR2 YFSETQ. V shed 6 bases and J 2 bases; nucleotides not matched to a gene: 9. The CDR3 DNA reads as TGCGCCAGCAACTATAGCGGGAGAGGGGCCTACGAGCAGTACTTC. Its translation is CASNYSGRGAYEQYF.

J is TRBJ1-4 and V is TRBV7-9, with D maybe TRBD1 (6 bases). Trimming took off 5 bases at V and 0 bases at J, with 10 bases between the two ends. Germline lookup yields CDR1 SEHNR and CDR2 FQNEAQ (reference sequence). This CDR3 comprises 15 residues. CDR3 loop: CASSTGQTTNEKLFF. For the CDR3, the DNA is TGTGCCAGCAGCACCGGACAGACAACTAATGAAAAACTGTTTTTT.

The genes are TRBV18 and TRBJ1-4, with D maybe TRBD1 (6 bases). Trimming took off 2 bases at V and 8 bases at J, with 18 bases between the two ends. The CDR3 loop spans 16 amino acids. Germline CDR1 is KGHSH and CDR2 is LQKENI. CDR3 residues: CASSPGTRSVREKLFF. CDR3 nucleotide sequence: TGTGCCAGCTCACCAGGGACACGAAGCGTAAGGGAAAAACTGTTTTTT.

The chain is built from TRBV5-6 and TRBJ2-1; 8 nucleotides agree with TRBD2. The CDR3 loop spans 13 amino acids. CDR1 SGHDT and CDR2 YYEEEE come from the germline V gene. The V segment lost 6 bases and the J segment 7 bases; nucleotides outside the gene matches: 6. This CDR3 is CASTGRAVNEQFF. As DNA, the CDR3 is TGTGCCAGCACCGGGAGGGCCGTAAATGAGCAGTTCTTC.

This sequence joins TRBV10-3 and TRBJ1-3; D is unclear. V was shortened by 11 bases and J by 0 bases, with 14 bases between the two germline ends. The CDR3 has 14 amino acids. Germline CDR1 reads ENHRY; CDR2 reads SYGVKD. The CDR3 is CASNSGSSGNTIYF. The CDR3 bases are TGTGCCTCCAATTCCGGGAGCTCTGGAAACACCATATATTTT.

This rearrangement joins TRBV18 to TRBJ2-7; D perhaps matches TRBD1 (5 bases). The CDR3 loop spans 14 amino acids. V was cut by 3 bases and J by 2 bases, with 11 bases left in between. The germline V gene encodes CDR1 KGHSH and CDR2 LQKENI. In DNA, the CDR3 is TGTGCCAGCTCACCGGGCAGGGTGCCCTACGAGCAGTACTTC. It encodes CASSPGRVPYEQYF.

The V gene is TRBV5-8, the J gene TRBJ2-1; 8 bases match TRBD2. This CDR3 spans 15 amino acids. Trimming took 1 base from V and 7 from J; bases not matched to a gene: 7. The germline gives CDR1 SGHTS, CDR2 YDEGEE. The CDR3 DNA sequence: TGTGCCAGCAGCTTGAACAGCGGGAGCCATAATGAGCAGTTCTTC. Translation gives CASSLNSGSHNEQFF.